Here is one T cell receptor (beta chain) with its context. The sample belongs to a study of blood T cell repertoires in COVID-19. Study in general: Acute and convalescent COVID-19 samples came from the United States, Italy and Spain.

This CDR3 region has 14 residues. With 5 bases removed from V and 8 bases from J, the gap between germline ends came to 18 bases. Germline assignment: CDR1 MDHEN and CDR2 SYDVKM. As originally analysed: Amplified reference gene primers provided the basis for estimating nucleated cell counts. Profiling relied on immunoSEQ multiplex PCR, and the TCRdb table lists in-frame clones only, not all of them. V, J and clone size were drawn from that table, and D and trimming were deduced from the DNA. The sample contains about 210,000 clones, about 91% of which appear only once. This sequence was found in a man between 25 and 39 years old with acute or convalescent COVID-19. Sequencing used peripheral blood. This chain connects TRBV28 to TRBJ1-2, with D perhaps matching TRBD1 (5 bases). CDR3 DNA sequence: TGTGCCAGCAGTCCGGGACTGATTTTTTTGGGCTACACCTTC. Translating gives CASSPGLIFLGYTF.